A selection of T cell receptor beta chains follows, all from one sample in a study of CD4 and CD8 cells across lung adenocarcinoma regions. TCRdb reanalysed the PCR reads using MiXCR and keeps one entry per CDR3 protein. The sample carries more than 11,000 distinct CDR3 sequences, about 48% recorded once. Sequenced: CD4+ T cells from the center of a lung tumor. These receptors were taken from a male donor with lung adenocarcinoma. The CD4 and CD8 labels of this study may be unreliable. Both conserved end residues are part of each CDR3. A D gene is named only where the DNA matches it firmly. Clone size is given for some rows only: seen once, a few or many times, or a class if the clone is expanded.

j_call d_call v_call clone_size cdr3_nt cdr3_aa
TRBJ2-1 . TRBV7-8 few TGTGCCAGCAGCTTAGAGCGGTCGGTCGAGACCCAGTTCTTC CASSLERSVETQFF
TRBJ2-2 TRBD1 TRBV28 many TGTGCCAGCAGTTTAGCTATACCGGGACAGGGGATAGGATCCGGGGAGCTGTTTTTT CASSLAIPGQGIGSGELFF
TRBJ2-1 TRBD2 TRBV27 . TGTGCCAGCAGGGACGGGACTAGCGGCTACAATGAGCAGTTCTTC CASRDGTSGYNEQFF
TRBJ2-5 . TRBV20-1 . TGCAGTGCTAGAGATGCGACCCTCGGGGAGACCCAGTACTTC CSARDATLGETQYF
TRBJ2-3 TRBD2 TRBV6-5 many TGTGCCAGCAGGTATAGCGGGTTCGGCACAGATACGCAGTATTTT CASRYSGFGTDTQYF
TRBJ2-7 . TRBV5-1 . TGCGCCAGCAGCTTGGCGACGGGTCATTACGAGCAGTACTTC CASSLATGHYEQYF
TRBJ2-1 TRBD2 TRBV24-1 . TGTGACAGCTGTACAGAACTAGCGGAGCTGTTTTTC CDSCTELAELFF
TRBJ2-1 TRBD2 TRBV14 medium-sized TGTGCCAGCAGCCTAAGCGGGAGATACAATGAGCAGTTCTTC CASSLSGRYNEQFF
TRBJ2-1 TRBD2 TRBV5-3 once TGTGCCAGAAGCGTCACTTTAGCGGGAGAAAGGAATGAGCAGTTCTTC CARSVTLAGERNEQFF
TRBJ2-1 . TRBV6-5 few TGTGCCAGCAGTTACTCGATTCGGGGGAATGAGCAGTTCTTC CASSYSIRGNEQFF
TRBJ2-5 . TRBV6-1 once TGTGCCGGCCAGGAAGGAGGAACCCAAGAGACCCAGTACTTC CAGQEGGTQETQYF
TRBJ2-5 TRBD2 TRBV3-1 many TGTGCCAGCAGCGTACGACTAGCGGGAGAGGAGACCCAGTACTTC CASSVRLAGEETQYF
TRBJ2-7 TRBD2 TRBV6-5 . TGTGCCAGCAGTTACGGTGGAATAGCGGGAGCCTACGTGCAGTACTTC CASSYGGIAGAYVQYF
TRBJ2-7 . TRBV7-3 few TGTGCCAGCAGCTTAGGAGGGGGCTTTTACGAGCAGTACTTC CASSLGGGFYEQYF
TRBJ2-3 . TRBV10-2 . TGCGCCAGGGGCCTACAGGCAGCGAGCACCGGGGCGCAGTATTTT CARGLQAASTGAQYF
TRBJ2-7 . TRBV6-5 medium-sized TGTGCCAGCATCCAGGGACATTTATTTTACGAGCAGTACTTC CASIQGHLFYEQYF
TRBJ1-1 . TRBV12-3/TRBV12-4 . TGTGCCAGCAGTAGGGGCCAGAACAATGAAGCCACCTTC CASSRGQNNEATF
TRBJ2-3 . TRBV27 . TGTGCCAGGGGGACGGGGTGCCGAGACAAAGATACGCAGTACTTT CARGTGCRDKDTQYF
TRBJ2-1 . TRBV12-3/TRBV12-4 many TGTGCCAGCGGACTAAATGAGCAGTTCTTC CASGLNEQFF
TRBJ1-5 TRBD1 TRBV6-1 medium-sized TGTGCCGGACGGACAGGCAGTCAGCCCCAGCATTTT CAGRTGSQPQHF
TRBJ2-3 . TRBV12-3/TRBV12-4 . TGTGCCAGCGTCGACGGGGCGCTGAAAGATATGCAGTATTTT CASVDGALKDMQYF
TRBJ2-1 TRBD2 TRBV27 medium-sized TGTGCCAGCAGTCTTTCTTCACTAGCGGGAGGGAGCAATGAGCAGTTCTTC CASSLSSLAGGSNEQFF
TRBJ2-5 TRBD2 TRBV12-3/TRBV12-4 . TGTGCCAGCAGGGGGACTGGCGGGGGTAGCACAGATACCCAGTATTTC CASRGTGGGSTDTQYF
TRBJ2-7 . TRBV6-1 many TGTGCCAGCAGTGAATCGGTAGCGGTAGACTACGAGCAGTACTTC CASSESVAVDYEQYF
TRBJ2-5 TRBD2 TRBV12-3/TRBV12-4 . TGTGCCAGCAGTGGGGGGAGCGGGGGCCGTAGCCAAGAGACCCAGTACTTC CASSGGSGGRSQETQYF
TRBJ2-1 . TRBV9 many TGTGCCAGCAGCGTAGATATCTCACTCGGGGACAATGAGCAGTTCTTC CASSVDISLGDNEQFF
TRBJ2-1 . TRBV27 . TGTGCCAGCAGTTTGTTACAAAACAATGAGCAGTTCTTC CASSLLQNNEQFF
TRBJ2-7 . TRBV14 many TGTGCCAGCAGCCCGACGGGACTCAACTCCTACGAGCAGTACTTC CASSPTGLNSYEQYF
TRBJ2-1 . TRBV10-2 . TGCGCCAGCGGTGAGTGGGCCAAAAATATTCAGTTCTTC CASGEWAKNIQFF
TRBJ2-3 TRBD1 TRBV9 few TGTGCCAGCAGCTCCCGGGACAGGGTCCCTCATACGCAGTATTTT CASSSRDRVPHTQYF
TRBJ2-7 . TRBV6-5 . TGTGCCAGCAGTTTTGTGTACAGGGACAACGAGCAGTACTTC CASSFVYRDNEQYF
TRBJ2-5 . TRBV6-5 . TGTGCCAGCAGTTACAGGGCGGGGTACGGGGGCCGTGACCAAGAGACCCAGTACTTC CASSYRAGYGGRDQETQYF
TRBJ1-1 TRBD1 TRBV12-3/TRBV12-4 . TGTGCCAGCAGCAGGACAGGGGGCGCAGAAGCTTTCTTT CASSRTGGAEAFF
TRBJ1-4 . TRBV11-2 few TGTGCCAGCAGCTTAGGTCAGGGGGAAAAACTGTTTTTT CASSLGQGEKLFF
TRBJ2-3 TRBD2 TRBV10-3 . TGTGCCTCAGGGGGACTAGCGGGACGTGGAGATACGCAGTATTTT CASGGLAGRGDTQYF
TRBJ2-1 TRBD2 TRBV6-2/TRBV6-3 many TGTGCTTACGGGGCTAGCGGTGGGAATGAGCAGTTCTTC CAYGASGGNEQFF
TRBJ2-3 . TRBV10-1 . TGCGCCAGCAGTGAACGTCGACTTGGCACAGATACGCAGTATTTT CASSERRLGTDTQYF
TRBJ1-2 . TRBV6-1 . TGTGCCAGCATGTATAAAGGGGGGGGCATGAACTATGGCTACACCTTC CASMYKGGGMNYGYTF
TRBJ2-5 . TRBV6-1 . TGTGCCAGGCCGGTTTTAGCGGTAGGAGAGACCCAGTACTTC CARPVLAVGETQYF
TRBJ2-3 . TRBV6-5 . TGTGCCAGCAGACTCCAGTCCGGAATCACCGGGGCGCAGTATTTT CASRLQSGITGAQYF